Reported below is one T cell receptor (beta chain). Assay used: immunoSEQ multiplex PCR; TCRdb lists only in-frame clones, some missing. Here the sample spans about 280,000 clones, approximately 87% being singletons. The data were taken from a study of Ad26.COV2.S vaccination and SARS-CoV-2 variants. About the research overall: By the intramuscular route, Ad26.COV2.S was given once, or twice 56 days apart.

Treatment denoted: 15 to 20 received Ad26.COV2.S at low or high dose, single or two shots; roughly five received placebo; per-sample allocation not given. Collection of the samples took place on day 63 after the first injection of vaccine or placebo. CDR1 LNHDA and CDR2 SQIVND come from the germline V gene (reference sequence). Trimming took off 3 bases at V and 0 bases at J, with 24 bases between the two ends. CDR3 length: 20 amino acids. The chain uses TRBV19 and TRBJ2-1, with D possibly called TRBD1 or TRBD2 (6 bases each). The sequencing used peripheral blood, collected in a trial of Ad26.COV2.S vaccine versus placebo. The source is a person between 18 and 65 years old who received the Ad26.COV2.S COVID-19 vaccine or a placebo. CDR3 DNA: TGTGCCAGTAGTATTCAAGGGGTTATCGGCGGGACAAGCTCCTACAATGAGCAGTTCTTC. Encoded protein: CASSIQGVIGGTSSYNEQFF.